This T cell receptor (beta chain) was captured in a study of blood T cell repertoires in COVID-19. Study overall: The United States, Italy and Spain supplied acute and convalescent COVID-19 samples. In each case, the material was cDNA or gDNA derived from T cells, B-cell-depleted T cells, or PBMCs.

The study recruited people aged 18 to 89 years across approximately 24 US areas. Under the authors' procedure: Quantification of nucleated cells was approximated via reference gene primer amplification. Profiled with immunoSEQ multiplex PCR; TCRdb holds only in-frame clones, not every one. That table furnishes V, J and clone size, whereas the DNA furnished D and trimming. The table includes about 400,000 clones, about 83% detected once. This clone appeared once. The V gene end was trimmed by 3 bases and the J gene end by 2 bases; junction bases not matched to a gene: 3. The CDR3 has 14 residues. Per the germline V gene, CDR1 is SGHTA and CDR2 is FQGNSA.

This chain links TRBV7-2 with TRBJ1-1; the match to TRBD1 covers 7 bases. Sequencing was carried out using PBMCs or T cells enriched from blood (not recorded which). The source is a woman aged 50 to 65 who had recovered from COVID-19. The CDR3 sequence is CASSFRTGNTEAFF. The DNA for the CDR3 is TGTGCCAGCAGCTTCCGGACAGGAAACACTGAAGCTTTCTTT.